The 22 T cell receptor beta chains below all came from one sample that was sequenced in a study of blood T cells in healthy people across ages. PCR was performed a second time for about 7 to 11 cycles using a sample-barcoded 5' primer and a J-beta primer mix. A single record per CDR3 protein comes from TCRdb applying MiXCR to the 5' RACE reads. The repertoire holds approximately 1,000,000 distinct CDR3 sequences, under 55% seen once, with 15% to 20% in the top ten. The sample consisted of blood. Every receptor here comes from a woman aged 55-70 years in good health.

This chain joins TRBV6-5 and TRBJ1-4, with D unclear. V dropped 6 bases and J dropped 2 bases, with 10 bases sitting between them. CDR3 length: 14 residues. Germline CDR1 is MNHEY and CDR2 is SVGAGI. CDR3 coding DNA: TGTGCCAGCAGCCGGACGGTGACTAATGAAAAACTGTTTTTT. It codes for CASSRTVTNEKLFF.

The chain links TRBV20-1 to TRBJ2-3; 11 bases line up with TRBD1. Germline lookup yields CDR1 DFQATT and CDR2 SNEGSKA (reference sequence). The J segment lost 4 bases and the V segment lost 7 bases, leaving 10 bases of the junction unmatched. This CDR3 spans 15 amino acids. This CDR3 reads CSGHPDRGRSDTQYF. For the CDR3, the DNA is TGCAGTGGCCATCCGGACAGGGGGCGCTCAGATACGCAGTATTTT.

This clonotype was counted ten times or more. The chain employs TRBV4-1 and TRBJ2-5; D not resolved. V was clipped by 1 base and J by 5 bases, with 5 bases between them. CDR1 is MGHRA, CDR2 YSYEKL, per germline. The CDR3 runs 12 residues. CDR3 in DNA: TGCGCCAGCAGCCAAGGCTCGGAGACCCAGTACTTC. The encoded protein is CASSQGSETQYF.

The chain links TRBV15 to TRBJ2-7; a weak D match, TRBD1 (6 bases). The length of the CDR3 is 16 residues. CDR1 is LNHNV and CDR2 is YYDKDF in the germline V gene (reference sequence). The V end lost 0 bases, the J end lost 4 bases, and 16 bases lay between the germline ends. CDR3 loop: CATSRDTGTSGYEQYF. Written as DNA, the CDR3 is TGTGCCACCAGCAGAGATACAGGGACGTCTGGTTACGAGCAGTACTTC.

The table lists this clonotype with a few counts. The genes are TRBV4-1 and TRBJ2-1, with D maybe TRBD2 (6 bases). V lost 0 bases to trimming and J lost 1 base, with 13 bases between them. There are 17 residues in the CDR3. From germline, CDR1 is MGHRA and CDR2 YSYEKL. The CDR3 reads CASSQDPTAGSYNEQFF. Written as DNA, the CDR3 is TGCGCCAGCAGCCAAGACCCTACAGCGGGTTCCTACAATGAGCAGTTCTTC.

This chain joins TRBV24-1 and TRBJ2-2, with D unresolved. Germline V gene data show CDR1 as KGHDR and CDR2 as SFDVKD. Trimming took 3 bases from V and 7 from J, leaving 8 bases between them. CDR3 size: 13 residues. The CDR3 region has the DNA TGTGCCACCAGTGATGAGGTGGTCGGGGAGCTGTTTTTT. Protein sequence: CATSDEVVGELFF.

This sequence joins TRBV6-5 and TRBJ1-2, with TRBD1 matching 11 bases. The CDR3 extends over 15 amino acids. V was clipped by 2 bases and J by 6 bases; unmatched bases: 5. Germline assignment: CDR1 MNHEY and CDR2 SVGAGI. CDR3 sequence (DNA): TGTGCCAGCAGTTACCAGAGGACAGGGGGCCATGGCTACACCTTC. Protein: CASSYQRTGGHGYTF.

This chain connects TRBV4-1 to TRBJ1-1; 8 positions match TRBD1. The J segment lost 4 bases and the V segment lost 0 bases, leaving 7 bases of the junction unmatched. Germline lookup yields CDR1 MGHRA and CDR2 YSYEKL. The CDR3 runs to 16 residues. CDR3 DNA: TGCGCCAGCAGCCAAGAATTTACAGGGGGAGGCACTGAAGCTTTCTTT. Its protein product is CASSQEFTGGGTEAFF.

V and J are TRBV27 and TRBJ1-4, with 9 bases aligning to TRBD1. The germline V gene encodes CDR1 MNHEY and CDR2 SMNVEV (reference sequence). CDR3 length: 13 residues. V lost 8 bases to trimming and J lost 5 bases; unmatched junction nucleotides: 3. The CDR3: CASGDRENEKLFF. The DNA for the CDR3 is TGTGCCAGCGGGGACAGGGAAAATGAAAAACTGTTTTTT.

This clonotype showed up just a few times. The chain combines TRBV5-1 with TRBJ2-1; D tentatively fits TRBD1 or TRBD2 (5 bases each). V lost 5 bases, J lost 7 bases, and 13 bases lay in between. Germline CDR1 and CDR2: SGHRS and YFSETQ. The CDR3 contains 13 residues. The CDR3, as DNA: TGCGCCAGCAGACGGGGCATGGGGAATGAGCAGTTCTTC. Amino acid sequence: CASRRGMGNEQFF.

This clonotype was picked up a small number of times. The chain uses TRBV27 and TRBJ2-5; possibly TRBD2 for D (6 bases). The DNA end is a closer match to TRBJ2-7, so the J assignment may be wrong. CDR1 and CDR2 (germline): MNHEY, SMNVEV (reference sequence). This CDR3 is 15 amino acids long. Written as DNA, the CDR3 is TGTGCCAGCAGTCTCCTGGACGGGAGAGCAAACGAGCAGTACTTC. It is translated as CASSLLDGRANEQYF.

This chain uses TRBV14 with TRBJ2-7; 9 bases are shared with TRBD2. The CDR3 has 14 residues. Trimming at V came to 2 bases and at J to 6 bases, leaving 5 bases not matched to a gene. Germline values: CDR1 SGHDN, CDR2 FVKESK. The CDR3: CASSQLREGREQYF. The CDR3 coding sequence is TGTGCCAGCAGCCAACTGCGGGAGGGCCGCGAGCAGTACTTC. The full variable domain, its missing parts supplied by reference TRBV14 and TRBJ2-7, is EAGVTQFPSHSVIEKGQTVTLRCDPISGHDNLYWYRRVMGKEIKFLLHFVKESKQDESGMPNNRFLAERTGGTYSTLKVQPAELEDSGVYFCASSQLREGREQYFGPGTRLTVT.

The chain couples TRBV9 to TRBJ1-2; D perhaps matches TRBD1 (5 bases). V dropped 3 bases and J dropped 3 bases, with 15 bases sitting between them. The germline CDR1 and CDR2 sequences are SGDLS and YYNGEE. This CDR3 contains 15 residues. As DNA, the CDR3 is TGTGCCAGCAGCGGACAGACAGTTTATCACTATGGCTACACCTTC. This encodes CASSGQTVYHYGYTF.

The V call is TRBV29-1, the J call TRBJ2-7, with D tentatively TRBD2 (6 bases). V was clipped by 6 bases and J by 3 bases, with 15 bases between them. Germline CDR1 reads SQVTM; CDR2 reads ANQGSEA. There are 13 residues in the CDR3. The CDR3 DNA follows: TGCAGCGTGCGGGACGGATTACTCTACGAGCAGTACTTC. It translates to CSVRDGLLYEQYF.

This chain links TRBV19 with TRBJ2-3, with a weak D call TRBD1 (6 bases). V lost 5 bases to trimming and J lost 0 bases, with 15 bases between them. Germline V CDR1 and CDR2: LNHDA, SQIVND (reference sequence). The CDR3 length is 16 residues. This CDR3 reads CASSPQGWRSTDTQYF. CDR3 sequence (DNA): TGTGCCAGTAGTCCACAGGGATGGCGAAGCACAGATACGCAGTATTTT.

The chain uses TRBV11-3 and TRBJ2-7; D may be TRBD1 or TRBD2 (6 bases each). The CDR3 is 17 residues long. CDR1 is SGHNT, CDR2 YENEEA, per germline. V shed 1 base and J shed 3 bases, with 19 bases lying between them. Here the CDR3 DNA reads TGTGCCAGCAGCTTAGCGGTCTGCGGGACACCCTACTACGAGCAGTACTTC. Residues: CASSLAVCGTPYYEQYF.

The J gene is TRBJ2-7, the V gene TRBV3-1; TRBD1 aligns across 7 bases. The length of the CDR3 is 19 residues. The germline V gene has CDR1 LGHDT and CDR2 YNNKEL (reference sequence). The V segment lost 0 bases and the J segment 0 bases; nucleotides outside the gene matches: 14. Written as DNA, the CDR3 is TGTGCCAGCAGCCAAGAAGTAGACATTACCGGGACAGACTCCTACGAGCAGTACTTC. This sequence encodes CASSQEVDITGTDSYEQYF.

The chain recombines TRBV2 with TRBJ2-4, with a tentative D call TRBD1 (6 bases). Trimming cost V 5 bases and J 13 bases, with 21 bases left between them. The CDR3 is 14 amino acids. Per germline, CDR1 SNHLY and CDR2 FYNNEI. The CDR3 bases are TGTGCCAGCAGTCCCGGGACATGGGATGGGGCCCAGTACTTC. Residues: CASSPGTWDGAQYF.

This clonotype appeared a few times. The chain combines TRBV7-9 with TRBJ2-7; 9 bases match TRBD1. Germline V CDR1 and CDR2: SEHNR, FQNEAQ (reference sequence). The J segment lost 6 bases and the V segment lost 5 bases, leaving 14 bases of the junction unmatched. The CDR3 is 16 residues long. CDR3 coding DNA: TGTGCCAGCAGCCCCCTACTAAGGGACAGGGTCTTCGAGCAGTACTTC. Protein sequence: CASSPLLRDRVFEQYF. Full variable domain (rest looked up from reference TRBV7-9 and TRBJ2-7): DTGVSQNPRHKITKRGQNVTFRCDPISEHNRLYWYRQTLGQGPEFLTYFQNEAQLEKSRLLSDRFSAERPKGSFSTLEIQRTEQGDSAMYLCASSPLLRDRVFEQYFGPGTRLTVT.

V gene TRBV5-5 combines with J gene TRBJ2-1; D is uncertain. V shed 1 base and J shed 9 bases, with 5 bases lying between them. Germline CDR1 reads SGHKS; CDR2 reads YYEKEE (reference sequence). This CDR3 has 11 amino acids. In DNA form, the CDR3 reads TGTGCCAGCAGCTTGCCGCTTGAGCAGTTCTTC. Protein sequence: CASSLPLEQFF.

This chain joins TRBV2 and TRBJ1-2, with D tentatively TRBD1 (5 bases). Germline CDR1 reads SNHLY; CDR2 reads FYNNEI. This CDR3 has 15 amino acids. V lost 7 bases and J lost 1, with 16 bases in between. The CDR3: CASIPYRRSNYGYTF. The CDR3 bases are TGTGCCAGCATACCCTACAGGAGAAGTAACTATGGCTACACCTTC.

CDR3 DNA sequence: TGTGCCAGCAGCCACTTTTATCCGGGACTAGCGGGAGGGCCCTCCTACAATGAGCAGTTCTTC. Its translation is CASSHFYPGLAGGPSYNEQFF. This rearrangement joins TRBV3-1 to TRBJ2-1, with 16 bases fitting TRBD2. The J segment lost 0 bases and the V segment lost 3 bases, leaving 11 bases of the junction unmatched. Per the germline V gene, CDR1 is LGHDT and CDR2 is YNNKEL (reference sequence). This CDR3 has 21 amino acids.